This T cell receptor (beta chain) was sequenced during a study of cytomegalovirus exposure and HLA in healthy donors. General study points: Reportedly, diagnosis of cytomegalovirus status by the classifier showed high specificity and sensitivity.

Concerning this clone itself: Its antigen is still unknown.

The length of the CDR3 is 18 residues. Healthy people donating bone marrow made up the donors. At the time of sampling, donors were nominally healthy, though unrecorded immune exposures were likely. Primers included in the PCR were 60 Vbeta and 13 Jbeta primers. TCRdb keeps only in-frame clones here, not all; method: immunoSEQ multiplex PCR. The table has some 120,000 clones, roughly 73% seen once. This clonotype originated in a woman under 40 in good health and CMV-seronegative. The rearrangement uses TRBV21-1 and TRBJ2-3; the table calls TRBD2, which could not be checked here. TRBV21-1 is noted as a pseudogene. Sequenced sample: PBMCs. The CDR3 sequence: CAGQGGLAGEAGTDTQYF. DNA for the CDR3: TGTGCCGGCCAGGGGGGACTAGCGGGGGAGGCGGGCACAGATACGCAGTATTTT.